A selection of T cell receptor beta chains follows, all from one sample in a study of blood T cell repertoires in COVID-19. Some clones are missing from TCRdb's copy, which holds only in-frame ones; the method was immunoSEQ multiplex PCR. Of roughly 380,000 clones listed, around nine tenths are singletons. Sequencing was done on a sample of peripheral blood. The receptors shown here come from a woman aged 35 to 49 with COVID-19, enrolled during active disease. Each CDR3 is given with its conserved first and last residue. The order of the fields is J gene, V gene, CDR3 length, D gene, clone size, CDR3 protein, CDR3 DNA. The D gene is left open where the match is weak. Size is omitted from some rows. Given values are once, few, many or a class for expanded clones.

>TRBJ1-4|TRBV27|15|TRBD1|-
CASSVSLWGQEKLFF
TGTGCCAGCAGTGTTTCCCTGTGGGGACAGGAAAAACTGTTTTTT
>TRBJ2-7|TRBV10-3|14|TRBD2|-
CAISEGGSGSRQYF
TGTGCCATCAGTGAAGGTGGTAGCGGGAGCCGGCAGTACTTC
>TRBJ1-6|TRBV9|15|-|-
CASSSQGGFNSPLHF
TGTGCCAGCAGCAGTCAGGGAGGGTTTAATTCACCCCTCCACTTT
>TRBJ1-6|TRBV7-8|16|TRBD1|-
CASSYPKGAENSPLHF
TGTGCCAGCAGCTACCCCAAGGGGGCCGAGAATTCACCCCTCCACTTT
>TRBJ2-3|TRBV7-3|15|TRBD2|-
CASSLTPGGRDTQYF
TGTGCCAGCAGCTTAACGCCTGGCGGGAGAGATACGCAGTATTTT
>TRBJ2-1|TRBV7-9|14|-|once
CASNPGLMVNEQFF
TGTGCCAGCAATCCTGGCCTCATGGTAAATGAGCAGTTCTTC
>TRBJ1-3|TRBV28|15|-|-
CASSDGRAQGNTIYF
TGTGCCAGCAGTGACGGCAGGGCTCAAGGAAACACCATATATTTT
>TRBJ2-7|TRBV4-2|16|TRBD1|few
CASSQDTGTGSYEQYF
TGTGCCAGCAGCCAAGATACCGGGACAGGGTCCTACGAGCAGTACTTC
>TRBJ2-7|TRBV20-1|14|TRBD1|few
CSASDRVRSYEQYF
TGCAGTGCTAGTGACAGGGTTAGATCCTACGAGCAGTACTTC
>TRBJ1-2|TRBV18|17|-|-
CASSPVRSNRESYGYTF
TGTGCCAGCTCACCGGTCCGGTCGAACAGGGAGAGCTATGGCTACACCTTC
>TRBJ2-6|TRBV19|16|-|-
CASSIGLPSGANVLTF
TGTGCCAGTAGTATAGGACTCCCCTCTGGGGCCAACGTCCTGACTTTC
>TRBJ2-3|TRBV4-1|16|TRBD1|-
CASSQTRQGDRDTQYF
TGCGCCAGCAGCCAAACCCGACAGGGGGACCGAGATACGCAGTATTTT
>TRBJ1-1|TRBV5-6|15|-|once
CASSARRLLNTEAFF
TGTGCCAGCAGCGCGCGCAGACTCTTGAACACTGAAGCTTTCTTT
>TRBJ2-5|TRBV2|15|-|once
CASSGGAGTEETQYF
TGTGCCAGCAGTGGAGGGGCCGGGACTGAAGAGACCCAGTACTTC
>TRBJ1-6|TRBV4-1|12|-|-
CASSQVFSPLHF
TGCGCCAGCAGCCAAGTATTCTCACCCCTCCACTTT
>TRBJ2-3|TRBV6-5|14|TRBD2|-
CASNQGGGRYTQYF
TGTGCCAGCAATCAGGGCGGGGGTCGATATACGCAGTATTTT
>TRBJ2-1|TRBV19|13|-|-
CASSIRGNNEQFF
TGTGCCAGTAGTATAAGGGGGAACAATGAGCAGTTCTTC
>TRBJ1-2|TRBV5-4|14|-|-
CASSLAGTNYGYTF
TGTGCCAGCAGCTTGGCCGGGACTAACTATGGCTACACCTTC
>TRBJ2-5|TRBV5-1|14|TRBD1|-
CASSTGQGVETQYF
TGCGCCAGCAGCACAGGACAGGGGGTAGAGACCCAGTACTTC
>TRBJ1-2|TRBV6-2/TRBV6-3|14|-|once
CASSYPTGSFGYTF
TGTGCCAGCAGTTACCCAACAGGGAGTTTTGGCTACACCTTC
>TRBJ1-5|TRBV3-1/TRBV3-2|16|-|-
CASSRGWGTANQPQHF
TGTGCCAGCAGCCGCGGATGGGGGACTGCAAATCAGCCCCAGCATTTT
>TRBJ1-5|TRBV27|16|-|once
CASSPRSGGPSQPQHF
TGTGCCAGCAGTCCCCGTTCGGGGGGGCCAAGCCAGCCCCAGCATTTT
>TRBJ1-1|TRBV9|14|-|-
CASLQRGKNTEAFF
TGTGCCAGCCTTCAACGGGGAAAAAACACTGAAGCTTTCTTT
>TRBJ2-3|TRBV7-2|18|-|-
CASSFAGALLTSTDTQYF
TGTGCCAGCAGCTTTGCGGGGGCCCTACTTACTAGCACAGATACGCAGTATTTT
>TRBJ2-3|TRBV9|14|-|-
CASSAPGWADTQYF
TGTGCCAGCAGCGCCCCCGGGTGGGCAGATACGCAGTATTTT
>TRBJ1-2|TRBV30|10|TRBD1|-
CATWDSGYTF
TGTGCCACCTGGGACAGTGGCTACACCTTC
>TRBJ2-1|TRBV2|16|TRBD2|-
CASSQMAAGGHNEQFF
TGTGCCAGCAGCCAAATGGCGGCGGGGGGTCACAATGAGCAGTTCTTC
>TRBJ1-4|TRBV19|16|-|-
CASSIGGEKVNEKLFF
TGTGCCAGTAGTATTGGCGGTGAGAAGGTTAATGAAAAACTGTTTTTT
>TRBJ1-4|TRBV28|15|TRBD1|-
CASSPNRGGNEKLFF
TGTGCCAGCAGTCCTAACAGGGGGGGGAATGAAAAACTGTTTTTT
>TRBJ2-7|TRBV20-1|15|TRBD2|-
CSASYSGRASYEQYF
TGCAGTGCTAGTTATAGCGGGAGGGCCTCGTACGAGCAGTACTTC
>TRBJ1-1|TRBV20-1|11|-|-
CSALAGYEAFF
TGCAGTGCTTTAGCAGGGTATGAAGCTTTCTTT
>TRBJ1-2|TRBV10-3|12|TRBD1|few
CAISLTGGGYTF
TGTGCCATCAGTTTAACAGGGGGTGGCTACACCTTC
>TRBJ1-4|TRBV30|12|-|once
CAWIGTDEKLFF
TGTGCCTGGATTGGTACGGATGAAAAACTGTTTTTT
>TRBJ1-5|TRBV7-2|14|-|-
CASSLKGINQPQHF
TGTGCCAGCAGCTTGAAGGGGATCAATCAGCCCCAGCATTTT
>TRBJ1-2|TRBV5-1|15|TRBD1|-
CASSFQNTGGGGYTF
TGCGCCAGCAGCTTTCAAAATACAGGGGGTGGTGGCTACACCTTC
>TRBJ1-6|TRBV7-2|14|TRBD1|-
CASSLGGQSGPLHF
TGTGCCAGCAGCTTAGGGGGACAGTCGGGACCCCTCCACTTT
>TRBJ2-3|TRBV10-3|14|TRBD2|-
CATSSGASTDTQYF
TGTGCCACTTCTAGCGGAGCTAGCACAGATACGCAGTATTTT
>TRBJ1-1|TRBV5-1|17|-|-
CASSFGGMFGANTEAFF
TGCGCCAGCAGCTTCGGGGGGATGTTTGGGGCCAACACTGAAGCTTTCTTT
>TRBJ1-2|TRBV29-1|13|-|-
CSGISGQSYGYTF
TGCAGCGGAATTTCTGGACAGTCTTATGGCTACACCTTC
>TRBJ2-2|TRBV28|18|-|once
CASSLWDYRVTNTGELFF
TGTGCCAGCAGTTTATGGGACTACCGCGTAACGAACACCGGGGAGCTGTTTTTT
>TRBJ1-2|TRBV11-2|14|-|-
CASSKIVGDYGYTF
TGTGCCAGCAGCAAAATCGTAGGAGACTATGGCTACACCTTC
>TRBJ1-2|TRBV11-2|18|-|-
CASSSTRTAYLANYGYTF
TGTGCCAGCAGCTCCACCCGGACTGCTTACTTAGCTAACTATGGCTACACCTTC
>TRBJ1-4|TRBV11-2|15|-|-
CASSFNRATNEKLFF
TGTGCCAGCAGCTTTAACAGGGCTACTAATGAAAAACTGTTTTTT
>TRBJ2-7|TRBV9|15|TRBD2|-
CASSPRTSGTDEQYF
TGTGCCAGCAGCCCCCGGACTAGCGGGACGGACGAGCAGTACTTC
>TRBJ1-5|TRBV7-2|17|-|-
CASSLVRTAYSNQPQHF
TGTGCCAGCAGCTTAGTAAGGACAGCTTATAGCAATCAGCCCCAGCATTTT
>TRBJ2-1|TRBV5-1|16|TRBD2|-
CASSSIAGKVWNEQFF
TGCGCCAGCAGCTCAATAGCGGGAAAGGTCTGGAATGAGCAGTTCTTC
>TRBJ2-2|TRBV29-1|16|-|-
CSAQSEEGWNTGELFF
TGCAGCGCACAATCAGAAGAGGGATGGAACACCGGGGAGCTGTTTTTT